This T cell receptor beta chain was observed in a study of molecular identifiers for immune sequencing clone quantification. The germline CDR1 and CDR2 sequences are SEHNR and FQNEAQ (reference sequence). The V end lost 0 bases, the J end lost 6 bases, and 5 bases lay between the germline ends. The length of the CDR3 is 13 residues. TCRdb processed the PCR reads anew with MiXCR; each CDR3 protein has one entry. The sample has hundreds of thousands of distinct CDR3 sequences; around 25% are singletons. Ten or more counts support this clonotype. The rearrangement links TRBV7-9 to TRBJ2-2; no clear D gene. This sequence was found in a human donor in good health. Some libraries in this study had Jurkat cell RNA spiked in. The sample taken for sequencing was naive CD8+ T cells from blood, with Jurkat cell RNA spiked in. As to subset: FACS-sorted CD8+CD4-CCR7+CD45RA+ naive T cells. CDR3 DNA: TGTGCCAGCAGCTTAGCAGTTGCCGGGGAGCTGTTTTTT. This encodes CASSLAVAGELFF.